The next 25 T cell receptor beta chains were all read from a single sample in a study of T-cell memory formation after mild COVID-19. TCRdb used MiXCR to reprocess the 5' RACE reads, holding one entry per CDR3 protein. The repertoire holds about 420,000 distinct CDR3 sequences, with about 25% as singletons. The sequenced material came from PBMCs or a T cell subset sorted from them (not recorded which). The receptors stem from an adult woman who had mild COVID-19 (a few samples of this study predate the infection). Cell type and time point are not known.

The chain joins TRBV18 to TRBJ2-3; 10 bases are a match to TRBD1. Germline values: CDR1 KGHSH, CDR2 LQKENI. The CDR3 sequence is 15 residues long. V was clipped by 5 bases and J by 1 base; unmatched bases: 3. The CDR3 DNA sequence: TGTGCCAGCTCAGGAGGGACAGGGGGCACAGATACGCAGTATTTT. Residues: CASSGGTGGTDTQYF.

This CDR3 is CASRAGQGGQPQHF. The CDR3 DNA reads TGTGCCAGCAGAGCCGGACAGGGTGGTCAGCCCCAGCATTTT. V is TRBV28 and J is TRBJ1-5; 8 bases map to TRBD1. The germline V gene has CDR1 MDHEN and CDR2 SYDVKM. The CDR3 consists of 14 residues. J was trimmed by 6 bases and V by 6 bases; bases with no gene match: 7.

This clonotype was seen a few times. The chain is built from TRBV7-9 and TRBJ2-7, with 7 bases aligning to TRBD1. Looked up from germline, CDR1 is SEHNR and CDR2 is FQNEAQ (reference sequence). This CDR3 region has 14 residues. The junction had 7 bases not matched to a gene; V was cut back by 5 bases and J by 3 bases. The CDR3 here is CASSAGTEHYEQYF. DNA for the CDR3: TGTGCCAGCAGCGCAGGGACAGAACACTACGAGCAGTACTTC.

The chain is built from TRBV10-3 and TRBJ1-2; D is unclear. CDR1 and CDR2 (germline): ENHRY, SYGVKD. The CDR3 runs 13 residues. Trimming cost V 7 bases and J 8 bases, with 17 bases left between them. CDR3 loop: CAITSTDLGGYTF. CDR3 in DNA: TGTGCCATCACTTCGACGGACTTGGGCGGCTACACCTTC.

The rearrangement uses TRBV3-1 and TRBJ1-2; tentative D call: TRBD1 (5 bases). Germline values: CDR1 LGHDT, CDR2 YNNKEL (reference sequence). The V end was cut by 1 base, the J end by 9 bases, with 21 bases between. There are 16 residues in the CDR3. CDR3 sequence reads: CASSQATFGTSASYTF. CDR3 nucleotide sequence: TGTGCCAGCAGCCAAGCGACTTTCGGGACCTCAGCCAGCTACACCTTC.

V is TRBV7-2 and J is TRBJ2-1, with 8 bases identical to TRBD2. Trimming took 4 bases from V and 7 from J; bases not matched to a gene: 12. Germline-derived CDR1 and CDR2 are SGHTA and FQGNSA. The CDR3 covers 16 residues. The chain's CDR3 is CASSSQRERRANEQFF. The DNA for the CDR3 is TGTGCCAGCAGCTCTCAGCGGGAGCGTAGGGCGAATGAGCAGTTCTTC.

This clonotype showed up just a few times. The chain has TRBV6-2 or TRBV6-3 and TRBJ2-7; TRBD1 or TRBD2 may be the D gene (6 bases each). V was clipped by 2 bases and J by 2 bases, with 13 bases between them. This CDR3 region has 15 residues. The germline gives CDR1 MNHEY, CDR2 SVGEGT. In nucleotides, the CDR3 is TGTGCCAGCAGTTACCTGGGCGGGGACACCTACGAGCAGTACTTC. This codes for CASSYLGGDTYEQYF.

This clonotype has more than one count but fewer than ten. This CDR3 reads CASSQDPKNIQYF. The CDR3 nucleotides are TGCGCCAGCAGCCAAGATCCCAAAAACATTCAGTACTTC. V gene TRBV4-3 combines with J gene TRBJ2-4; D not certain. V lost 0 bases, J lost 2 bases, and 2 bases lay in between. The CDR3 has 13 residues. The germline V gene encodes CDR1 LGHNA and CDR2 YSLEER.

CDR3 sequence reads: CASSLGLGTGGSEQYF. In nucleotides, the CDR3 is TGTGCCAGCAGCTTAGGCCTCGGGACAGGGGGATCCGAGCAGTACTTC. This sequence joins TRBV7-6 and TRBJ2-7, with TRBD1 identical over 11 bases. Trimming at V came to 1 base and at J to 6 bases, leaving 8 bases not matched to a gene. Germline assignment: CDR1 SGHVS and CDR2 FNYEAQ. The CDR3 extends over 16 amino acids.

The chain joins TRBV7-9 to TRBJ2-7; no definite D call. Trimming took 1 base from V and 3 from J, leaving 13 bases between them. This CDR3 comprises 15 residues. Germline values: CDR1 SEHNR, CDR2 FQNEAQ (reference sequence). The CDR3 sequence is CASSLVTQRGYEQYF. The DNA of the CDR3 is TGTGCCAGCAGCTTAGTTACCCAAAGAGGCTACGAGCAGTACTTC.

The J gene is TRBJ2-1, the V gene TRBV12-3 or TRBV12-4, with D maybe TRBD2 (6 bases). Trimming took 7 bases from V and 4 from J, leaving 14 bases between them. The CDR3 sequence is 14 residues long. CDR3 loop: CASTPQAGYNEQFF. DNA for the CDR3: TGTGCCAGCACCCCACAAGCGGGTTACAATGAGCAGTTCTTC.

V is TRBV27 and J is TRBJ2-7; weak D call: TRBD2 (5 bases). The CDR3 covers 13 residues. V was clipped by 6 bases and J by 2 bases, with 11 bases between them. CDR1 MNHEY and CDR2 SMNVEV come from the germline V gene (reference sequence). The CDR3 bases are TGTGCCAGCAGCCGGGGAGCCACCTACGAGCAGTACTTC. It specifies CASSRGATYEQYF.

The gene calls are TRBV18 and TRBJ2-3; tentatively, D is TRBD1 (8 bases). The CDR3 consists of 16 residues. Trimming shortened V by 3 bases and J by 1 base, and 14 bases separated the two germline ends. Germline V gene sequence: CDR1 KGHSH, CDR2 LQKENI. As DNA, the CDR3 is TGTGCCAGCTCACCCGGACAGGGAGGGGGCACAGATACGCAGTATTTT. It encodes CASSPGQGGGTDTQYF.

This clonotype has a count of ten or more. The chain couples TRBV12-3 or TRBV12-4 to TRBJ2-7, with D possibly being TRBD1 (6 bases). V was clipped by 4 bases and J by 6 bases, with 16 bases between them. The CDR3 sequence is 14 residues long. CDR3 DNA sequence: TGTGCCAGCAGTTCAGGGGCCTTGTCGGGCGAGCAGTACTTC. Translating gives CASSSGALSGEQYF.

There are many counts of this clonotype. V usage is TRBV7-3 and J usage is TRBJ2-7; 10 positions match TRBD1. CDR3 length: 14 residues. J was trimmed by 3 bases and V by 3 bases; bases with no gene match: 2. Germline values: CDR1 SGHTA, CDR2 FQGTGA. CDR3 residues: CASSLGQGFYEQYF. The CDR3 DNA sequence: TGTGCCAGCAGCTTGGGACAGGGGTTCTACGAGCAGTACTTC.

V and J are TRBV19 and TRBJ2-4; possibly TRBD1 for D (5 bases). Trimming left V 5 bases short and J 1 base short, with 15 bases between. The germline V gene encodes CDR1 LNHDA and CDR2 SQIVND (reference sequence). The CDR3 is 16 amino acids. The CDR3 sequence: CASSLPDKGAKNIQYF. DNA for the CDR3: TGTGCCAGTAGTCTTCCGGATAAGGGGGCCAAAAACATTCAGTACTTC. The full variable domain, completed using reference TRBV19 and TRBJ2-4, is DGGITQSPKYLFRKEGQNVTLSCEQNLNHDAMYWYRQDPGQGLRLIYYSQIVNDFQKGDIAEGYSVSREKKESFPLTVTSAQKNPTAFYLCASSLPDKGAKNIQYFGAGTRLSVL.

This chain joins TRBV4-3 and TRBJ2-3; 14 nucleotides match TRBD2. The CDR3 is 17 residues long. The J segment lost 5 bases and the V segment lost 3 bases, leaving 7 bases of the junction unmatched. Germline V gene sequence: CDR1 LGHNA, CDR2 YSLEER. CDR3 coding DNA: TGCGCCAGCAGCCAGCAGACTAGCGGGAGGGCGATAGATACGCAGTATTTT. Translation: CASSQQTSGRAIDTQYF.

The chain combines TRBV12-3 or TRBV12-4 with TRBJ2-3; TRBD2 matches 8 bases. This CDR3 contains 16 residues. V was pared by 5 bases and J by 2 bases, with 9 bases of the junction left unmatched. The CDR3 sequence is CASSPKVAGYTDTQYF. DNA of the CDR3: TGTGCCAGCAGTCCCAAGGTAGCGGGATACACAGATACGCAGTATTTT.

This clonotype was seen repeatedly, ten times or more. The chain is built from TRBV20-1 and TRBJ2-6, with 14 bases that match TRBD2. The CDR3 extends over 19 amino acids. Germline V CDR1 and CDR2: DFQATT, SNEGSKA (reference sequence). V lost 5 bases and J lost 0; bases outside the gene matches: 9. DNA of the CDR3: TGCAGTGCTGGGGGGACTAGCGGGGGACTCAGCTCTGGGGCCAACGTCCTGACTTTC. Translating it yields CSAGGTSGGLSSGANVLTF.

The V and J genes are TRBV6-6 and TRBJ1-5, with 7 bases fitting TRBD1. The CDR3 consists of 15 residues. CDR1 is MNHNY, CDR2 SVGAGI, per germline (reference sequence). J gave up 5 bases and V 6 bases, and 10 bases lay outside the gene matches. The CDR3 here is CASSLLTGAYQPQHF. DNA for the CDR3: TGTGCCAGCAGCCTACTAACAGGGGCCTATCAGCCCCAGCATTTT.

CDR3 DNA sequence: TGTGCCAGTAGTATAGGACTAGCGGCCTACGAGCAGTACTTC. Its protein is CASSIGLAAYEQYF. V gene TRBV19 combines with J gene TRBJ2-7; 9 nucleotides agree with TRBD2. The CDR3 is 14 amino acids. Germline V gene sequence: CDR1 LNHDA, CDR2 SQIVND (reference sequence). The J segment lost 2 bases and the V segment lost 1 base, leaving 0 bases of the junction unmatched. Full variable domain (missing parts from reference TRBV19 and TRBJ2-7): DGGITQSPKYLFRKEGQNVTLSCEQNLNHDAMYWYRQDPGQGLRLIYYSQIVNDFQKGDIAEGYSVSREKKESFPLTVTSAQKNPTAFYLCASSIGLAAYEQYFGPGTRLTVT.

This clonotype was observed a few times. The chain uses TRBV5-1 and TRBJ2-3, with D perhaps matching TRBD2 (5 bases). Per germline, CDR1 SGHRS and CDR2 YFSETQ. Trimming stripped 6 bases from V and 1 base from J, with 9 bases between. The CDR3 is made up of 13 amino acids. The CDR3 sequence is CASKAEGTDTQYF. Written as DNA, the CDR3 is TGCGCCAGCAAAGCGGAAGGCACAGATACGCAGTATTTT. The full variable domain, rest sourced from reference TRBV5-1 and TRBJ2-3, is KAGVTQTPRYLIKTRGQQVTLSCSPISGHRSVSWYQQTPGQGLQFLFEYFSETQRNKGNFPGRFSGRQFSNSRSEMNVSTLELGDSALYLCASKAEGTDTQYFGPGTRLTVL.

The rearrangement links TRBV7-8 to TRBJ2-1; no clear D. Trimming pared 1 base from V and 6 bases from J, leaving 10 bases between. The CDR3 loop spans 14 amino acids. Germline CDR1 reads SGHVS; CDR2 reads FQNEAQ. DNA of the CDR3: TGTGCCAGCAGCTTAGTGCTAGTTGCCAATGAGCAGTTCTTC. It specifies CASSLVLVANEQFF.

This clonotype has a handful of counts. The chain joins TRBV6-6 to TRBJ2-7, with D unresolved. Germline V gene lookup returns CDR1 MNHNY and CDR2 SVGAGI (reference sequence). V lost 0 bases and J lost 6, with 12 bases in between. The CDR3 contains 14 residues. CDR3 residues: CASSYSISPGEQYF. CDR3 DNA: TGTGCCAGCAGTTACTCGATTTCCCCCGGCGAGCAGTACTTC.

This clonotype was observed a handful of times. In DNA form, the CDR3 reads TGCGCCAGCAGCCAAACCCCCTCTAGCTTCAATGAGCAGTTCTTC. It specifies CASSQTPSSFNEQFF. The chain joins TRBV4-1 to TRBJ2-1; D may be TRBD2 (5 bases). This CDR3 region has 15 residues. The germline V gene has CDR1 MGHRA and CDR2 YSYEKL. The V and J ends lost 2 bases and 6 bases respectively, with 14 bases between them.